The 26 T cell receptor beta chains presented below share a single source sample, sequenced in a study of blood T cell repertoires in COVID-19. Method: immunoSEQ multiplex PCR; TCRdb's copy keeps in-frame clones and lacks some. Found here are over 65,000 clones, around 80% of them singletons; the top ten hold about a third. Material for sequencing was peripheral blood. Receptor source: a man between 60 and 70 years old with COVID-19, enrolled during active disease.

This clone appeared a single time. V gene TRBV18 combines with J gene TRBJ2-2; D is unresolved. From germline, CDR1 is KGHSH and CDR2 LQKENI. This CDR3 is 15 amino acids long. Trimming removed 3 bases at V and 0 bases at J, with 8 bases between. DNA for the CDR3: TGTGCCAGCTCACCCAGTAAAGCGAACACCGGGGAGCTGTTTTTT. This gives the protein CASSPSKANTGELFF.

The gene calls are TRBV3-1 (or the pseudogene TRBV3-2) and TRBJ2-2; D is ambiguous. This CDR3 is built from 13 residues. The ends were cut back, 5 bases at V and 2 bases at J, with 6 bases in the middle. CDR1 and CDR2 (germline): LGHDT, YNNKEL (reference sequence). The CDR3 sequence: CASSSENTGELFF. Here the CDR3 DNA reads TGTGCCAGCAGCTCAGAAAACACCGGGGAGCTGTTTTTT.

V usage is TRBV12-5 and J usage is TRBJ2-3, with 9 nucleotides matching TRBD2. Looked up from germline, CDR1 is LGHNT and CDR2 is FRNRAP. CDR3 length equals 14 residues. Trimming removed 2 bases from V and 4 bases from J; junction bases left unmatched: 1. The CDR3 nucleotides are TGTGCTAGTGGTTTGTGGACTAGCGCAGATACGCAGTATTTT. As protein: CASGLWTSADTQYF.

The chain is built from TRBV27 and TRBJ2-5; 12 nucleotides agree with TRBD2. Germline values: CDR1 MNHEY, CDR2 SMNVEV (reference sequence). Trimming removed 3 bases from V and 2 bases from J; junction bases left unmatched: 1. The CDR3 extends over 15 amino acids. CDR3 region: CASSFLAGGQETQYF. DNA of the CDR3: TGTGCCAGCAGTTTCCTAGCGGGGGGGCAAGAGACCCAGTACTTC.

The V call is TRBV2, the J call TRBJ2-7, with 7 bases identical to TRBD1. Germline-derived CDR1 and CDR2 are SNHLY and FYNNEI. The CDR3 has 13 residues. Unmatched junction bases numbered 11, after V lost 8 bases and J lost 7 bases. CDR3 DNA sequence: TGTGCCAGCGGGCTGACAGGGCTGGGGGAGCAGTACTTC. It codes for CASGLTGLGEQYF.

The chain carries TRBV7-3 and TRBJ1-6; no firm D call. Germline assignment: CDR1 SGHTA and CDR2 FQGTGA. Trimming removed 5 bases from V and 7 bases from J, with 9 bases in between. The CDR3 has 13 residues. The CDR3 is CASSPESNSPLHF. DNA for the CDR3: TGTGCCAGCAGCCCCGAGTCGAATTCACCCCTCCACTTT.

In this sample, this clone turned up once. J is TRBJ2-7 and V is TRBV5-1, with 15 nucleotides matching TRBD2. Looked up from germline, CDR1 is SGHRS and CDR2 is YFSETQ. With 3 bases clipped from V and 4 bases from J, the junction kept 5 bases outside the gene matches. This CDR3 has 16 amino acids. Written as DNA, the CDR3 is TGCGCCAGCAGCTCTGGGACTAGCGGGAGGTATTACGAGCAGTACTTC. It specifies CASSSGTSGRYYEQYF.

A remark on this clone: The likely explanation is a read error, given a far larger clone one base away. The sample holds other DNA sequences that translate to the same CDR3. V gene TRBV5-5 combines with J gene TRBJ2-3, with 9 nucleotides matching TRBD2. The V gene's germline CDR1 is SGHKS and CDR2 YYEKEE (reference sequence). The CDR3 extends over 16 amino acids. The CDR3 sequence: CASRLGGGGRALPGYF. The CDR3 DNA follows: TGTGCCAGCCGCTTGGGCGGGGGCGGGAGGGCCCTCCCTGGGTATTTT.

The V and J genes are TRBV5-5 and TRBJ2-1, with D uncertain. Germline V gives CDR1 SGHKS, CDR2 YYEKEE (reference sequence). V lost 4 bases and J 6 bases, leaving 14 bases between the germline ends. This CDR3 has 14 residues. CDR3 in DNA: TGTGCCAGCAGCCCCCCCGGTCTAGGCAATGAGCAGTTCTTC. This codes for CASSPPGLGNEQFF.

The chain employs TRBV5-6 and TRBJ1-1, with 7 bases that match TRBD1. The V gene's germline CDR1 is SGHDT and CDR2 YYEEEE. Trimming at V came to 0 bases and at J to 10 bases, leaving 3 bases not matched to a gene. CDR3 length: 12 amino acids. The CDR3 spells CASSLGQGRAFF. As DNA, the CDR3 is TGTGCCAGCAGCTTGGGACAGGGTAGAGCTTTCTTT. Complete variable domain (other parts from reference TRBV5-6 and TRBJ1-1): DAGVTQSPTHLIKTRGQQVTLRCSPKSGHDTVSWYQQALGQGPQFIFQYYEEEERQRGNFPDRFSGHQFPNYSSELNVNALLLGDSALYLCASSLGQGRAFFGQGTRLTVV.

The chain is built from TRBV4-2 and TRBJ2-3, with D perhaps TRBD1 (6 bases). Germline V gene sequence: CDR1 LGHNA, CDR2 YNFKEQ. The CDR3 length is 15 residues. V lost 0 bases and J lost 12, with 19 bases in between. The CDR3 region is CASSQDFGGETNQYF. The DNA of the CDR3 is TGTGCCAGCAGCCAAGATTTTGGGGGCGAGACCAATCAGTATTTT.

The J gene is TRBJ2-1, the V gene TRBV6-2 or TRBV6-3; 15 bases are shared with TRBD2. In germline, CDR1 is MNHEY, CDR2 SVGEGT. Losses at the gene ends were 5 bases for V and 11 bases for J; bases not matched to a gene: 7. CDR3 length equals 15 residues. The CDR3 DNA sequence: TGTGCCAGCAGTACCGGACTAGCGGGGGGGCCCAAGCAGTTCTTC. Translation gives CASSTGLAGGPKQFF.

This clone was recorded only once. This chain connects TRBV4-3 to TRBJ1-3; D is possibly TRBD1 (6 bases). This CDR3 has 18 residues. Germline V gives CDR1 LGHNA, CDR2 YSLEER. The germline V and J ends were trimmed by 0 bases and 3 bases, with 18 bases remaining between them. CDR3 DNA sequence: TGCGCCAGCAGCCAAGATCCAGGGGCCATTAACTTTGGAAACACCATATATTTT. Its protein product is CASSQDPGAINFGNTIYF.

This clone was seen only a few times. The V gene is TRBV2, the J gene TRBJ2-6; TRBD1 matches at 7 bases. After removal of 7 bases from V and 12 bases from J, the junction contained 18 bases not matched to a gene. This CDR3 has 16 amino acids. Germline V gene lookup returns CDR1 SNHLY and CDR2 FYNNEI. The CDR3 sequence is CASTHQTGSDSGVLTF. CDR3 sequence (DNA): TGTGCCAGCACCCATCAGACAGGGTCAGACTCGGGCGTCCTGACTTTC.

The chain combines TRBV5-1 with TRBJ2-7; a weak D match, TRBD2 (5 bases). Trimming removed 7 bases at V and 2 bases at J, with 16 bases between. The germline V gene encodes CDR1 SGHRS and CDR2 YFSETQ. This CDR3 is built from 14 residues. The CDR3 DNA reads TGCGCCAGCCGGGAACAGCATAAAACCTACGAGCAGTACTTC. It is translated as CASREQHKTYEQYF.

The chain combines TRBV9 with TRBJ1-1, with TRBD1 as a possible D gene (6 bases). Trimming left V 0 bases short and J 2 bases short, with 8 bases between. The germline gives CDR1 SGDLS, CDR2 YYNGEE. The CDR3 contains 14 residues. The CDR3 reads CASSVGGTNTEAFF. The DNA for the CDR3 is TGTGCCAGCAGCGTAGGGGGGACAAACACTGAAGCTTTCTTT.

The table lists this clone with many counts. The chain is built from TRBV5-6 and TRBJ1-3; 10 bases line up with TRBD1. There are 14 residues in the CDR3. The trim removed 6 bases at V and 4 bases at J, leaving 4 bases unmatched. CDR1 is SGHDT and CDR2 is YYEEEE in the germline V gene. CDR3 loop: CASNDRGLGNTIYF. The DNA for the CDR3 is TGTGCCAGCAACGACAGGGGGCTCGGAAACACCATATATTTT.

Turning to this clone: The sample holds other DNA sequences that translate to the same CDR3. The chain recombines TRBV5-1 with TRBJ2-7, with a weak D call TRBD1 (5 bases). Trimming took off 1 base at V and 4 bases at J, with 6 bases between the two ends. CDR3 size: 12 residues. Germline assignment: CDR1 SGHRS and CDR2 YFSETQ. CDR3 bases: TGCGCCAGCAGCTTGCAGGGATACGAGCAGTACTTC. It specifies CASSLQGYEQYF.

The chain combines TRBV29-1 with TRBJ2-7, with 11 positions matching TRBD1. Trimming at V came to 5 bases and at J to 6 bases, leaving 6 bases not matched to a gene. The CDR3 has 13 residues. Per germline, CDR1 SQVTM and CDR2 ANQGSEA. The CDR3 reads CSVPGTGGLEQYF. CDR3 bases: TGCAGCGTTCCCGGGACAGGGGGGCTCGAGCAGTACTTC.

This clone was observed once. The chain combines TRBV5-1 with TRBJ2-3; 7 bases are a match to TRBD1. This CDR3 has 14 residues. Per germline, CDR1 SGHRS and CDR2 YFSETQ. Unmatched junction bases numbered 5, after V lost 0 bases and J lost 7 bases. The CDR3 region has the DNA TGCGCCAGCAGCTTGGGAGGGGGCGTACATACGCAGTATTTT. It codes for CASSLGGGVHTQYF.

This chain links TRBV7-3 with TRBJ2-3; the D gene is possibly TRBD1 (6 bases). V lost 2 bases and J 8 bases, leaving 17 bases between the germline ends. The CDR3 length is 15 residues. Germline CDR1 reads SGHTA; CDR2 reads FQGTGA. Written as DNA, the CDR3 is TGTGCCAGCAGCTTACAGGGGCCTACCGAGGGTACGCAGTATTTT. Translation gives CASSLQGPTEGTQYF.

V and J are TRBV5-1 and TRBJ2-5, with TRBD2 matching over 8 bases. The CDR3 is made up of 15 amino acids. Germline lookup yields CDR1 SGHRS and CDR2 YFSETQ. V shed 0 bases, J shed 5 bases, and the junction held 6 bases outside the gene matches. The CDR3 here is CASSLARGGRETQYF. In DNA, the CDR3 is TGCGCCAGCAGCTTGGCACGGGGGGGCCGCGAGACCCAGTACTTC.

The rearrangement uses TRBV5-1 and TRBJ1-2, with a weak D call TRBD1 (5 bases). V was cut by 5 bases and J by 5 bases, with 19 bases left in between. The CDR3 runs to 15 residues. The germline gives CDR1 SGHRS, CDR2 YFSETQ. CDR3 sequence: CASRTDVLQNYGYTF. The CDR3 DNA follows: TGCGCCAGCAGGACAGACGTCCTCCAAAATTATGGCTACACCTTC.

The chain uses TRBV19 and TRBJ1-1; D perhaps matches TRBD1 (6 bases). This CDR3 is built from 14 residues. Per germline, CDR1 LNHDA and CDR2 SQIVND (reference sequence). Between the trimmed V and J ends, which lost 6 bases and 1 base, there was a span of 12 bases. CDR3 region: CASSPGTQNTEAFF. The CDR3, as DNA: TGTGCCAGTAGCCCCGGGACACAGAACACTGAAGCTTTCTTT.

The chain carries TRBV5-1 and TRBJ2-1; 9 positions agree with TRBD2. The V gene end was trimmed by 3 bases and the J gene end by 0 bases; junction bases not matched to a gene: 10. CDR1 is SGHRS, CDR2 YFSETQ, per germline. The CDR3 is 18 residues long. CDR3 protein: CASSWSPLAGSSYNEQFF. The DNA for the CDR3 is TGCGCCAGCAGCTGGAGCCCCCTAGCGGGGAGCTCCTACAATGAGCAGTTCTTC.

V gene TRBV3-1 (or the pseudogene TRBV3-2) combines with J gene TRBJ2-5, with D tentatively TRBD2 (5 bases). Looked up from germline, CDR1 is LGHDT and CDR2 is YNNKEL (reference sequence). This CDR3 is 13 amino acids long. Between the trimmed V and J ends, which lost 2 bases and 8 bases, there was a span of 12 bases. The DNA for the CDR3 is TGTGCCAGCAGCCAATGGCCTGAGGGAACCCAGTACTTC. This translates into CASSQWPEGTQYF.